Presented here are 11 T cell receptor beta chains from one specimen sequenced in a study of blood T cell repertoires in COVID-19. Only in-frame clones appear in the TCRdb table, and some are missing; sequencing was by immunoSEQ multiplex PCR. The profile shows about half a million clones, less than 90% of them singletons. Sequencing was performed on PBMCs or T cells enriched from blood (not recorded which). Receptors originate from a woman aged 60-75 years who had recovered from COVID-19.

The chain joins TRBV5-6 to TRBJ2-5; TRBD1 aligns across 7 bases. J gave up 4 bases and V 4 bases, and 4 bases lay outside the gene matches. In germline, CDR1 is SGHDT, CDR2 YYEEEE. This CDR3 is 13 amino acids long. This CDR3 reads CASSKTGLETQYF. CDR3 DNA sequence: TGTGCCAGCAGCAAGACAGGGCTAGAGACCCAGTACTTC.

The rearrangement joins TRBV5-5 to TRBJ1-5; D call uncertain. Trimming took off 2 bases at V and 6 bases at J, with 15 bases between the two ends. CDR1 is SGHKS, CDR2 YYEKEE, per germline (reference sequence). The length of the CDR3 is 15 residues. The CDR3 is CASSFIERGGQPQHF. CDR3 DNA: TGTGCCAGCAGCTTCATCGAACGAGGCGGTCAGCCCCAGCATTTT.

This clone turned up a few times. The CDR3 nucleotides read TGTGCCAGCAGCCATCCCACCGCCGCGGAGCAGTACTTC. Protein sequence: CASSHPTAAEQYF. This sequence joins TRBV7-9 and TRBJ2-7, with no clear D. Deletions cut 5 bases from V and 7 bases from J, with 15 bases between. This CDR3 is built from 13 residues. The V gene's germline CDR1 is SEHNR and CDR2 FQNEAQ (reference sequence).

The chain links TRBV7-9 to TRBJ2-7; no firm D call. The CDR3 spans 14 residues. V lost 5 bases, J lost 0 bases, and 11 bases lay in between. Germline V CDR1 and CDR2: SEHNR, FQNEAQ (reference sequence). The CDR3 DNA is TGTGCCAGCAGCCCAACGACATTCTCCTACGAGCAGTACTTC. Translation: CASSPTTFSYEQYF.

The chain uses TRBV27 and TRBJ1-4; 7 nucleotides line up with TRBD1. The CDR3 totals 14 residues. J lost 6 bases, V lost 7 bases, and 8 bases had no gene match. Germline assignment: CDR1 MNHEY and CDR2 SMNVEV (reference sequence). CDR3 DNA sequence: TGTGCCAGCACCAAAGACAGGGCCGATGAAAAACTGTTTTTT. It specifies CASTKDRADEKLFF.

This clone was observed at least ten times. The chain has TRBV19 and TRBJ1-1; D possibly corresponds to TRBD1 (5 bases). Per germline, CDR1 LNHDA and CDR2 SQIVND (reference sequence). Trimming left V 6 bases short and J 1 base short, with 15 bases between. This CDR3 spans 15 amino acids. The CDR3 DNA sequence: TGTGCCAGTAGGGTAGACAGACTCACGAACACTGAAGCTTTCTTT. Amino acids: CASRVDRLTNTEAFF.

This clone has only a few counts. The J gene is TRBJ1-5, the V gene TRBV29-1, with 8 bases that match TRBD1. The CDR3 loop spans 17 amino acids. Germline loops: CDR1 SQVTM, CDR2 ANQGSEA. J was trimmed by 5 bases and V by 5 bases; bases with no gene match: 17. CDR3 sequence: CSVPDRANGSRYQPQHF. DNA for the CDR3: TGCAGCGTTCCGGACAGGGCAAATGGGTCACGTTATCAGCCCCAGCATTTT.

The chain joins TRBV11-2 to TRBJ2-7, with D tentatively TRBD1 (6 bases). CDR3 size: 16 residues. In germline, CDR1 is SGHAT, CDR2 FQNNGV. The V end was cut by 1 base, the J end by 7 bases, with 20 bases between. CDR3 sequence: CASSLGGQQGIWEQYV. The CDR3 DNA reads TGTGCCAGCAGCTTAGGGGGGCAACAGGGAATCTGGGAGCAGTACGTC.

The chain uses TRBV2 and TRBJ1-1; no definite D call. The germline CDR1 and CDR2 sequences are SNHLY and FYNNEI. Trimming pared 2 bases from V and 7 bases from J, leaving 8 bases between. There are 12 residues in the CDR3. This CDR3 reads CASSESTFEAFF. Written as DNA, the CDR3 is TGTGCCAGCAGTGAAAGCACGTTTGAAGCTTTCTTT.

J is TRBJ2-7 and V is TRBV7-9, with D tentatively TRBD2 (6 bases). This CDR3 spans 16 amino acids. Germline V gives CDR1 SEHNR, CDR2 FQNEAQ (reference sequence). Trimming stripped 2 bases from V and 1 base from J, with 15 bases between. This CDR3 is CASSLSSPGGSYEQYF. CDR3 nucleotide sequence: TGTGCCAGCAGCTTATCTTCCCCCGGGGGTTCCTACGAGCAGTACTTC.

V is TRBV24-1 and J is TRBJ2-1; D is perhaps TRBD2 (5 bases). The germline V gene has CDR1 KGHDR and CDR2 SFDVKD. Between the trimmed V and J ends, which lost 5 bases and 4 bases, there was a span of 14 bases. This CDR3 has 15 residues. The DNA of the CDR3 is TGTGCCACCAGTGGGTGGACTGCGGATTACAATGAGCAGTTCTTC. Translated: CATSGWTADYNEQFF.